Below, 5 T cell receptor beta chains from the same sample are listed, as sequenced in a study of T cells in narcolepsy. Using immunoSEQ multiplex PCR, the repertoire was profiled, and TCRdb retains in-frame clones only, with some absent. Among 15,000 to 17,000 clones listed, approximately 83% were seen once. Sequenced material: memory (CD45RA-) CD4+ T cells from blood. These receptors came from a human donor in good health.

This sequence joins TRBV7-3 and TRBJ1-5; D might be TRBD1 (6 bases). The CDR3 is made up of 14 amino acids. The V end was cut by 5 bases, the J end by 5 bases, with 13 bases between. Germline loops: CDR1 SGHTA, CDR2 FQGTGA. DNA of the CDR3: TGTGCCAGCAGCCCACAGGGTGGGGATCAGCCCCAGCATTTT. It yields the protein CASSPQGGDQPQHF.

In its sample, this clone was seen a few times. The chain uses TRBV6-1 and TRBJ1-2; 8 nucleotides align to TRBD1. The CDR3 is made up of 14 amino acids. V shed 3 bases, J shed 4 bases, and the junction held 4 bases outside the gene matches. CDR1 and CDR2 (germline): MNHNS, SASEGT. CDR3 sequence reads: CASSDRGPPYGYTF. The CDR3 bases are TGTGCCAGCAGTGACAGGGGGCCCCCCTATGGCTACACCTTC.

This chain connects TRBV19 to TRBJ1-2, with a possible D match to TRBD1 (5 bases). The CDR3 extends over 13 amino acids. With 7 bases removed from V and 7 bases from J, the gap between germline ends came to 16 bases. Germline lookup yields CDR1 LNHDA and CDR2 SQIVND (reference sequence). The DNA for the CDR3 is TGTGCCAGTACCAACGAACCAGGGTTTGGCTACACCTTC. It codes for CASTNEPGFGYTF.

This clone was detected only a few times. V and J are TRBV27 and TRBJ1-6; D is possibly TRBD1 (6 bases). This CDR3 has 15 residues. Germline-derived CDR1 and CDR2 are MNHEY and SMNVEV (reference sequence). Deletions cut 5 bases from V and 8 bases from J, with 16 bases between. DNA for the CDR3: TGTGCCAGCAGTGACCTCGCGGGACACCATTCACCCCTCCACTTT. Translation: CASSDLAGHHSPLHF.

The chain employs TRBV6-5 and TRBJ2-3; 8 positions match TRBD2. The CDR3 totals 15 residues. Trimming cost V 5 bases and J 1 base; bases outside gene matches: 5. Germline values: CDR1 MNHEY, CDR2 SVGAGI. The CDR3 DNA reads TGTGCCAGCAGTCGGCTAGCGGGTGGCACAGATACGCAGTATTTT. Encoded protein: CASSRLAGGTDTQYF.